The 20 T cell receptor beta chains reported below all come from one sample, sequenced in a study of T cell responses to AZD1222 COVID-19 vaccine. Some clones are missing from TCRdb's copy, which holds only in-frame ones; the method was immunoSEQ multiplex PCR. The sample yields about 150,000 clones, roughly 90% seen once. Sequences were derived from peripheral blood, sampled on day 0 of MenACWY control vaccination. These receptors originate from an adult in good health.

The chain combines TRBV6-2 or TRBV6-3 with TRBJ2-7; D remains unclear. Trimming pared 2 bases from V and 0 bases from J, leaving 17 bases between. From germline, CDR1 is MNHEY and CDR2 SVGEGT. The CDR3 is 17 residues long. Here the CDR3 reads CASSYPHGLSSSYEQYF. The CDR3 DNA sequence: TGTGCCAGCAGTTACCCTCACGGGCTTTCCAGCTCCTACGAGCAGTACTTC.

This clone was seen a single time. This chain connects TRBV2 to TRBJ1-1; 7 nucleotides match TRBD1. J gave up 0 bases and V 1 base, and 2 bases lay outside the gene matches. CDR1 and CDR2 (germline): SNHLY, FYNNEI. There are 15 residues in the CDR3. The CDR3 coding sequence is TGTGCCAGCAGTGAAGACAGGGGAATGAACACTGAAGCTTTCTTT. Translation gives CASSEDRGMNTEAFF. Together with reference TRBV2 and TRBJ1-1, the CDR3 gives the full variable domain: EPEVTQTPSHQVTQMGQEVILRCVPISNHLYFYWYRQILGQKVEFLVSFYNNEISEKSEIFDDQFSVERPDGSNFTLKIRSTKLEDSAMYFCASSEDRGMNTEAFFGQGTRLTVV.

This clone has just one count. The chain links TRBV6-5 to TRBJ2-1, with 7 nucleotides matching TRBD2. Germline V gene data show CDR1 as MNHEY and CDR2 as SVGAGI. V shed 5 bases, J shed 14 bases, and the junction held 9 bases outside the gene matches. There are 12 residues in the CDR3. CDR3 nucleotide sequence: TGTGCCAGCAGTCCCGCGGGGGAGCGTAAGTTCTTC. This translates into CASSPAGERKFF.

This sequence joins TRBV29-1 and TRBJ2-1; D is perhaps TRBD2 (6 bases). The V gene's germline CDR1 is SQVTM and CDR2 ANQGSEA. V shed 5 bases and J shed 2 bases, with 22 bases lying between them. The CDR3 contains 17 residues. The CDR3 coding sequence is TGCAGCGTTTCGGGGGTCCATAACCCAGACCCCTACAATGAGCAGTTCTTC. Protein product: CSVSGVHNPDPYNEQFF.

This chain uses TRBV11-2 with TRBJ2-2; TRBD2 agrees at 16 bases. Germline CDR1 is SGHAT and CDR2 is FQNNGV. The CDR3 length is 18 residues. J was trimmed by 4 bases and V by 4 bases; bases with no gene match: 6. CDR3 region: CASSSGLAGGSGTGELFF. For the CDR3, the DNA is TGTGCCAGCAGCTCGGGACTAGCGGGAGGGTCGGGCACCGGGGAGCTGTTTTTT.

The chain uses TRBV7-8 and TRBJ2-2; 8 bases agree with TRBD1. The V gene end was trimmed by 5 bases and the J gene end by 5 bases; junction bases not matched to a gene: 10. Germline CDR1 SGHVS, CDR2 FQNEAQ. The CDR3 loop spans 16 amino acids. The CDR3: CASSQGGQGWTGELFF. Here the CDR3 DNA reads TGTGCCAGCAGCCAGGGAGGACAGGGTTGGACCGGGGAGCTGTTTTTT.

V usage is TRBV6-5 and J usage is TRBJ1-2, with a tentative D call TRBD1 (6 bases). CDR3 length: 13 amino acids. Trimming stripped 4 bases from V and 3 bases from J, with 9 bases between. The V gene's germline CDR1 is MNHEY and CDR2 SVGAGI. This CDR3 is CASSSAGDYGYTF. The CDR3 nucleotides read TGTGCCAGCAGTTCCGCAGGGGACTATGGCTACACCTTC.

This CDR3 reads CASSHWDRHTEAFF. The DNA for the CDR3 is TGTGCCAGCAGCCATTGGGACAGACACACTGAAGCTTTCTTT. The genes are TRBV11-2 and TRBJ1-1; 7 bases agree with TRBD1. The CDR3 spans 14 residues. The germline V gene has CDR1 SGHAT and CDR2 FQNNGV. The V segment lost 5 bases and the J segment 3 bases; nucleotides outside the gene matches: 6.

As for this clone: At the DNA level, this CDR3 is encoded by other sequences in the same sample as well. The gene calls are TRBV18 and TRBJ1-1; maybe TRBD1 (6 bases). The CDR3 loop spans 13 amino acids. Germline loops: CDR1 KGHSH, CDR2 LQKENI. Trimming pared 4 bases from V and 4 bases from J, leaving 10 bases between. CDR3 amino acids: CASSLKGGTEAFF. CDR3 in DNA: TGTGCCAGCTCACTAAAAGGGGGCACTGAAGCTTTCTTT. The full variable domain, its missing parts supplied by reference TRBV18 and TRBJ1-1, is NAGVMQNPRHLVRRRGQEARLRCSPMKGHSHVYWYRQLPEEGLKFMVYLQKENIIDESGMPKERFSAEFPKEGPSILRIQQVVRGDSAAYFCASSLKGGTEAFFGQGTRLTVV.

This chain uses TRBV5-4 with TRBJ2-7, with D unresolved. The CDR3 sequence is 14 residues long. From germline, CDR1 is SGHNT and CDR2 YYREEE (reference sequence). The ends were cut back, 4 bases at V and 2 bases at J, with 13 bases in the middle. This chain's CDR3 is CASSPPVPPYEQYF. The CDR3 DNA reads TGTGCCAGCAGCCCCCCAGTTCCCCCCTACGAGCAGTACTTC.

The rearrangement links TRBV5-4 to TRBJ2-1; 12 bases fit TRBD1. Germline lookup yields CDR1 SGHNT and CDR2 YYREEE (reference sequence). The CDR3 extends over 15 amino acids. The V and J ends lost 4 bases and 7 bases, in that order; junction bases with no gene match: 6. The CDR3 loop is CASSPGQGARNEQFF. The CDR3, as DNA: TGTGCCAGCAGCCCGGGACAGGGGGCGAGGAATGAGCAGTTCTTC.

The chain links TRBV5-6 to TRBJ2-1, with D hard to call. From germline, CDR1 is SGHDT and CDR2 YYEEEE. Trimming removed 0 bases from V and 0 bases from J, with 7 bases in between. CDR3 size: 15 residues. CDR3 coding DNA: TGTGCCAGCAGCTTGGACGCGGTCTCCTACAATGAGCAGTTCTTC. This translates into CASSLDAVSYNEQFF.

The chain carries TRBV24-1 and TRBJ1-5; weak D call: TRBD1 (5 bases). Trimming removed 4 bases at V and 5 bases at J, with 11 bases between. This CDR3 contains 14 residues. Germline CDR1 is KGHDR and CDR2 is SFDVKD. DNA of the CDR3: TGTGCCACCAGTGAAAGGGGCAGGGATCAGCCCCAGCATTTT. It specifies CATSERGRDQPQHF.

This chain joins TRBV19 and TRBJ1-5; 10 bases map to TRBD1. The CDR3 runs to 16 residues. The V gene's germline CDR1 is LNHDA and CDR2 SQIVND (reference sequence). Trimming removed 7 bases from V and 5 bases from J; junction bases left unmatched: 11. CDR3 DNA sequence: TGTGCCAGTACCCTCGGGGGGACAGGGGCCTATCAGCCCCAGCATTTT. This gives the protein CASTLGGTGAYQPQHF.

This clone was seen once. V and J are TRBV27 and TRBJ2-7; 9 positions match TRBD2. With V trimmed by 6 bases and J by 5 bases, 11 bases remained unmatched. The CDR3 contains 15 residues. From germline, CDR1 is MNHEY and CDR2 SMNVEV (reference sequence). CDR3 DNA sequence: TGTGCCAGCAGCCCGCTAGCGGGATACGACCACGAGCAGTACTTC. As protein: CASSPLAGYDHEQYF.

The CDR3 DNA is TGTGCCTGCCAACAGGGGACGAATGGCTACACCTTC. The encoded protein is CACQQGTNGYTF. V is TRBV30 and J is TRBJ1-2; 7 bases match TRBD1. The CDR3 spans 12 residues. Losses at the gene ends were 6 bases for V and 6 bases for J; bases not matched to a gene: 7. From germline, CDR1 is GTSNPN and CDR2 SVGIG (reference sequence). Full variable domain (rest looked up from reference TRBV30 and TRBJ1-2): SQTIHQWPATLVQPVGSPLSLECTVEGTSNPNLYWYRQAAGRGLQLLFYSVGIGQISSEVPQNLSASRPQDRQFILSSKKLLLSDSGFYLCACQQGTNGYTFGSGTRLTVV.

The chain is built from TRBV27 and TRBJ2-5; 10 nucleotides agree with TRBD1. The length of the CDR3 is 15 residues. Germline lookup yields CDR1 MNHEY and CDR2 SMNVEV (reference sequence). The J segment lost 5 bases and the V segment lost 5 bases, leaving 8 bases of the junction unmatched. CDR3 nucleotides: TGTGCCAGCAGTCGCTGGGACAGGGGAAGGGAGACCCAGTACTTC. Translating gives CASSRWDRGRETQYF.

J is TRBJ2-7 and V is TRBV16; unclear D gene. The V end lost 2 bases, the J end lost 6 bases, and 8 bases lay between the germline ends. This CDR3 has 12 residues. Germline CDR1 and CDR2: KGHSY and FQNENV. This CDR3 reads CASSQLKGEQYF. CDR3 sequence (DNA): TGTGCCAGCAGCCAACTGAAGGGCGAGCAGTACTTC.

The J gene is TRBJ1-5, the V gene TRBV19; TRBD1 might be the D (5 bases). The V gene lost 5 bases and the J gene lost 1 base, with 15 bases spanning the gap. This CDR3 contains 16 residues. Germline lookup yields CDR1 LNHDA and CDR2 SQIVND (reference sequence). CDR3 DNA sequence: TGTGCCAGTAGTTCTTCTCTCGGGGGAAGCAATCAGCCCCAGCATTTT. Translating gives CASSSSLGGSNQPQHF.

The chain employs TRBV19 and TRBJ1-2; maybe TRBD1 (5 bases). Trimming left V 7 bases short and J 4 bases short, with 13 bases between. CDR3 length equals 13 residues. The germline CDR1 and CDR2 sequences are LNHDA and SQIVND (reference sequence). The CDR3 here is CASTPTGSYGYTF. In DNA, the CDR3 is TGTGCCAGTACCCCAACAGGATCCTATGGCTACACCTTC.